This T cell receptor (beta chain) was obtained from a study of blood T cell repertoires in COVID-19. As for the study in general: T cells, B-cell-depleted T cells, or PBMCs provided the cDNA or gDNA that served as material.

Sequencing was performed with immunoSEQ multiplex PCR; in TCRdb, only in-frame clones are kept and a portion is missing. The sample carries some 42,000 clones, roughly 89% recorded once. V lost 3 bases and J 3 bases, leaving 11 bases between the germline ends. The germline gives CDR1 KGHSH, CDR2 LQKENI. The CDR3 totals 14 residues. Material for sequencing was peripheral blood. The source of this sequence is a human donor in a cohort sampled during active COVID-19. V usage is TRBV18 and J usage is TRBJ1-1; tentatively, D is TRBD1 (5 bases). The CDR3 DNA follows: TGTGCCAGCTCACCCCAGGGTGTTGACACTGAAGCTTTCTTT. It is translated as CASSPQGVDTEAFF. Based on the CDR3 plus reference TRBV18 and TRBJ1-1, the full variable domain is NAGVMQNPRHLVRRRGQEARLRCSPMKGHSHVYWYRQLPEEGLKFMVYLQKENIIDESGMPKERFSAEFPKEGPSILRIQQVVRGDSAAYFCASSPQGVDTEAFFGQGTRLTVV.